The 32 T cell receptor beta chains in this list originate from one sample, sequenced in a study of Ad26.COV2.S vaccination and SARS-CoV-2 variants. Stated treatment: 19 received Ad26.COV2.S at low or high dose, single or two shots; 5 received placebo; per-sample allocation not given. Repertoires come from day 63 after the first vaccine or placebo injection. Sequencing used immunoSEQ multiplex PCR; TCRdb keeps in-frame clones, though not all of them. Found here are about 390,000 clones, approximately 90% of them singletons; the top ten hold 3.5%. The sample in question was peripheral blood, obtained in a trial of Ad26.COV2.S vaccine versus placebo. These TCRs come from a person between 18 and 65 years old who received the Ad26.COV2.S COVID-19 vaccine or a placebo.

The chain recombines TRBV6-6 with TRBJ1-5, with D possibly being TRBD1 (6 bases). This CDR3 has 12 amino acids. The germline V gene has CDR1 MNHNY and CDR2 SVGAGI (reference sequence). The V end was cut by 5 bases, the J end by 5 bases, with 7 bases between. The CDR3 loop is CASSQGYQPQHF. CDR3 coding DNA: TGTGCCAGCAGTCAGGGGTATCAGCCCCAGCATTTT.

V is TRBV6-2 or TRBV6-3 and J is TRBJ1-5; D uncertain. This CDR3 spans 13 amino acids. Germline V CDR1 and CDR2: MNHEY, SVGEGT. V was shortened by 1 base and J by 9 bases, with 10 bases between the two germline ends. The CDR3 loop reads CASSYYEVLPQHF. CDR3 in DNA: TGTGCCAGCAGTTACTATGAGGTCCTGCCCCAGCATTTT.

This clone was picked up one time. The chain links TRBV7-6 to TRBJ2-6; D is possibly TRBD2 (6 bases). This CDR3 is built from 21 residues. The germline V gene has CDR1 SGHVS and CDR2 FNYEAQ. V gave up 2 bases and J gave up 2 bases, with 25 bases separating them. The CDR3 nucleotides are TGTGCCAGCAGCTTATTTCCCCGTCCCACGGGGGATCCAGCTGGGGCCAACGTCCTGACTTTC. The encoded protein is CASSLFPRPTGDPAGANVLTF.

The CDR3 sequence: CASSSSVSYGYTF. CDR3 nucleotide sequence: TGTGCCAGCAGCTCCTCCGTTAGCTATGGCTACACCTTC. V and J are TRBV7-9 and TRBJ1-2; D is unresolved. Germline V gene sequence: CDR1 SEHNR, CDR2 FQNEAQ (reference sequence). This CDR3 has 13 amino acids. Between the trimmed V and J ends, which lost 4 bases and 4 bases, there was a span of 10 bases.

The V call is TRBV5-1, the J call TRBJ2-2; maybe TRBD2 (6 bases). CDR3 length: 12 amino acids. CDR1 and CDR2 (germline): SGHRS, YFSETQ. Trimming removed 3 bases at V and 7 bases at J, with 7 bases between. The chain's CDR3 is CASSSEGGELFF. The CDR3, as DNA: TGCGCCAGCAGCTCGGAGGGCGGGGAGCTGTTTTTT. Filled out from reference TRBV5-1 and TRBJ2-2, the complete variable domain reads KAGVTQTPRYLIKTRGQQVTLSCSPISGHRSVSWYQQTPGQGLQFLFEYFSETQRNKGNFPGRFSGRQFSNSRSEMNVSTLELGDSALYLCASSSEGGELFFGEGSRLTVL.

The chain couples TRBV29-1 to TRBJ2-1; TRBD1 is a possible D gene (5 bases). V was trimmed by 4 bases and J by 2 bases, leaving 9 bases between them. This CDR3 has 13 residues. Germline CDR1 SQVTM, CDR2 ANQGSEA. The CDR3 DNA sequence: TGCAGCGTTGTCCAGGGCACCTACAATGAGCAGTTCTTC. Protein product: CSVVQGTYNEQFF.

The chain is built from TRBV27 and TRBJ2-2; D gene unclear. The V end lost 5 bases, the J end lost 1 base, and 5 bases lay between the germline ends. CDR1 and CDR2 (germline): MNHEY, SMNVEV (reference sequence). The CDR3 consists of 13 residues. DNA for the CDR3: TGTGCCAGCAGTAGCAGGAACACCGGGGAGCTGTTTTTT. Its translation: CASSSRNTGELFF.

This clone was detected only a few times. The J gene is TRBJ2-1, the V gene TRBV10-1; D might be TRBD1 (5 bases). V dropped 2 bases and J dropped 7 bases, with 18 bases sitting between them. CDR1 is WNHNN, CDR2 SYGVQD, per germline (reference sequence). This CDR3 has 16 residues. The CDR3 loop is CASSEQMASPGNEQFF. The CDR3 DNA reads TGCGCCAGCAGTGAGCAAATGGCTAGTCCAGGGAATGAGCAGTTCTTC.

This clone was seen once. The chain uses TRBV6-5 and TRBJ1-2; 11 bases fit TRBD1. V was pared by 10 bases and J by 3 bases, with 10 bases of the junction left unmatched. Per the germline V gene, CDR1 is MNHEY and CDR2 is SVGAGI. This CDR3 is 15 amino acids long. CDR3 residues: CATRSDRGPYYGYTF. In DNA form, the CDR3 reads TGTGCCACCCGTTCGGACAGGGGGCCTTACTATGGCTACACCTTC.

The chain has TRBV27 and TRBJ1-6; 7 nucleotides match TRBD1. The trim removed 8 bases at V and 0 bases at J, leaving 19 bases unmatched. This CDR3 region has 20 residues. Germline lookup yields CDR1 MNHEY and CDR2 SMNVEV (reference sequence). In DNA form, the CDR3 reads TGTGCCAGCCGCGAACGACCCCGGACAGGCAGAACCTCCTATAATTCACCCCTCCACTTT. Residues: CASRERPRTGRTSYNSPLHF.

CDR3 nucleotide sequence: TGTGCCAGCAGTACTCACAGGACAGCGAACACTGAAGCTTTCTTT. It is translated as CASSTHRTANTEAFF. This chain joins TRBV2 and TRBJ1-1; a possible D gene is TRBD1 (6 bases). Germline CDR1 is SNHLY and CDR2 is FYNNEI. V lost 5 bases and J 1 base, leaving 14 bases between the germline ends. The CDR3 extends over 15 amino acids.

The V and J genes are TRBV18 and TRBJ2-3, with D perhaps matching TRBD2 (5 bases). The CDR3 consists of 15 residues. Germline V lookup: CDR1 KGHSH, CDR2 LQKENI. Trimming left V 0 bases short and J 4 bases short, with 11 bases between. The CDR3 loop is CASSPPLEVADTQYF. The CDR3 DNA is TGTGCCAGCTCACCACCCCTGGAGGTGGCAGATACGCAGTATTTT.

This clone was recorded only once. The V and J genes are TRBV5-6 and TRBJ2-5; D possibly corresponds to TRBD2 (5 bases). Trimming took 0 bases from V and 7 from J, leaving 7 bases between them. Germline lookup yields CDR1 SGHDT and CDR2 YYEEEE. The CDR3 is 12 amino acids. The CDR3 spells CASSLGRGTQYF. The CDR3 bases are TGTGCCAGCAGCTTGGGTCGGGGGACCCAGTACTTC.

The CDR3 is CASSPGDRADTEAFF. In nucleotides, the CDR3 is TGTGCCAGCAGTCCAGGGGACAGGGCGGACACTGAAGCTTTCTTT. The chain employs TRBV27 and TRBJ1-1; 9 nucleotides agree with TRBD1. The CDR3 runs 15 residues. After removal of 5 bases from V and 3 bases from J, the junction contained 7 bases not matched to a gene. Per germline, CDR1 MNHEY and CDR2 SMNVEV (reference sequence).

This clone appeared once. The V gene is TRBV27, the J gene TRBJ2-2, with D hard to call. V lost 8 bases to trimming and J lost 1 base, with 8 bases between them. This CDR3 is built from 13 residues. Germline V gives CDR1 MNHEY, CDR2 SMNVEV (reference sequence). CDR3 residues: CASLDGNTGELFF. CDR3 sequence (DNA): TGTGCCAGCCTGGACGGGAACACCGGGGAGCTGTTTTTT.

The chain links TRBV20-1 to TRBJ2-3, with unresolved D. The CDR3 runs 13 residues. The V gene's germline CDR1 is DFQATT and CDR2 SNEGSKA (reference sequence). With 3 bases removed from V and 1 base from J, the gap between germline ends came to 8 bases. The CDR3 loop reads CSASGGGTDTQYF. In DNA form, the CDR3 reads TGCAGTGCTAGTGGTGGGGGCACAGATACGCAGTATTTT.

V is TRBV2 and J is TRBJ2-3; no definite D call. Per germline, CDR1 SNHLY and CDR2 FYNNEI. V shed 4 bases and J shed 3 bases, with 11 bases lying between them. CDR3 length: 14 residues. The CDR3 coding sequence is TGTGCCAGCAGTGCCCGCCAGTTGACAGATACGCAGTATTTT. Amino acid sequence: CASSARQLTDTQYF.

The chain links TRBV19 to TRBJ2-1, with D possibly TRBD1 on 6 matching bases. Trimming left V 7 bases short and J 2 bases short, with 15 bases between. Germline loops: CDR1 LNHDA, CDR2 SQIVND (reference sequence). The CDR3 has 15 residues. The CDR3 loop is CASKVPGTPYNEQFF. CDR3 nucleotide sequence: TGTGCCAGTAAGGTCCCCGGGACACCCTACAATGAGCAGTTCTTC. Based on the CDR3 plus reference TRBV19 and TRBJ2-1, the full variable domain is DGGITQSPKYLFRKEGQNVTLSCEQNLNHDAMYWYRQDPGQGLRLIYYSQIVNDFQKGDIAEGYSVSREKKESFPLTVTSAQKNPTAFYLCASKVPGTPYNEQFFGPGTRLTVL.

This chain joins TRBV29-1 and TRBJ1-1; TRBD1 might be the D (6 bases). The CDR3 is 13 residues long. Germline V gene lookup returns CDR1 SQVTM and CDR2 ANQGSEA. Trimming took 8 bases from V and 2 from J, leaving 15 bases between them. This CDR3 is CSTRGQLNTEAFF. CDR3 nucleotide sequence: TGCAGCACCAGGGGTCAGCTAAACACTGAAGCTTTCTTT.

The rearrangement uses TRBV5-6 and TRBJ2-2, with no clear D. CDR3 size: 14 residues. CDR1 and CDR2 from the germline V gene are SGHDT and YYEEEE. Trimming cost V 3 bases and J 5 bases, with 11 bases left between them. This chain's CDR3 is CASSSAIGTGELFF. CDR3 bases: TGTGCCAGCAGCTCCGCCATCGGAACCGGGGAGCTGTTTTTT. The complete variable domain, with remaining parts taken from reference TRBV5-6 and TRBJ2-2, reads DAGVTQSPTHLIKTRGQQVTLRCSPKSGHDTVSWYQQALGQGPQFIFQYYEEEERQRGNFPDRFSGHQFPNYSSELNVNALLLGDSALYLCASSSAIGTGELFFGEGSRLTVL.

The chain is built from TRBV3-1 (or the pseudogene TRBV3-2) and TRBJ2-7, with a possible D match to TRBD1 (5 bases). The germline V gene has CDR1 LGHDT and CDR2 YNNKEL (reference sequence). The CDR3 has 12 residues. V dropped 5 bases and J dropped 6 bases, with 11 bases sitting between them. CDR3 loop: CASSFNRREQYF. The CDR3 DNA reads as TGTGCCAGCAGCTTCAACAGGCGCGAGCAGTACTTC.

This chain links TRBV4-1 with TRBJ2-3; 10 nucleotides agree with TRBD2. The CDR3 totals 16 residues. V lost 4 bases to trimming and J lost 1 base; unmatched junction nucleotides: 5. The germline V gene has CDR1 MGHRA and CDR2 YSYEKL. The CDR3 region is CASSRASGGRTDTQYF. CDR3 bases: TGCGCCAGCAGCCGCGCTAGCGGGGGCCGCACAGATACGCAGTATTTT.

The chain employs TRBV5-1 and TRBJ1-2; the D gene is possibly TRBD1 (6 bases). The germline CDR1 and CDR2 sequences are SGHRS and YFSETQ. The CDR3 sequence is 14 residues long. The ends were cut back, 4 bases at V and 4 bases at J, with 14 bases in the middle. CDR3 in amino acids: CASSLSDSPYGYTF. DNA for the CDR3: TGCGCCAGCAGCCTCTCGGACAGTCCCTATGGCTACACCTTC.

The chain is built from TRBV6-5 and TRBJ2-5; the match to TRBD1 covers 11 bases. V trimming: 6 bases; J trimming: 2 bases; junction bases outside the gene matches: 5. This CDR3 comprises 15 residues. Looked up from germline, CDR1 is MNHEY and CDR2 is SVGAGI. CDR3 sequence: CASSLGQGVQETQYF. In DNA, the CDR3 is TGTGCCAGCAGCCTGGGACAGGGGGTGCAAGAGACCCAGTACTTC.

The chain is built from TRBV5-1 and TRBJ2-1; possibly TRBD1 or TRBD2 for D (5 bases each). The V gene lost 2 bases and the J gene lost 7 bases, with 25 bases spanning the gap. This CDR3 contains 18 residues. The V gene's germline CDR1 is SGHRS and CDR2 YFSETQ. CDR3 protein: CASSLIGEGQGRKNEQFF. The CDR3 DNA reads TGCGCCAGCAGCTTAATAGGGGAAGGGCAGGGACGAAAAAATGAGCAGTTCTTC.

The chain couples TRBV7-9 to TRBJ2-4; no clear D. Trimming left V 6 bases short and J 0 bases short, with 9 bases between. CDR3 length equals 14 residues. Per the germline V gene, CDR1 is SEHNR and CDR2 is FQNEAQ (reference sequence). CDR3 residues: CASSSPLAKNIQYF. CDR3 DNA sequence: TGTGCCAGCAGTAGTCCGCTAGCCAAAAACATTCAGTACTTC.

V gene TRBV27 combines with J gene TRBJ2-2; 12 nucleotides agree with TRBD2. Germline assignment: CDR1 MNHEY and CDR2 SMNVEV (reference sequence). V was pared by 4 bases and J by 7 bases, with 7 bases of the junction left unmatched. The CDR3 spans 16 residues. CDR3 sequence: CASSSLAGGLGGELFF. CDR3 nucleotide sequence: TGTGCCAGCAGTTCTCTAGCGGGGGGGCTCGGCGGGGAGCTGTTTTTT.

This chain uses TRBV3-1 (or the pseudogene TRBV3-2) with TRBJ1-6; a weak D match, TRBD1 (6 bases). This CDR3 is built from 14 residues. The germline V gene encodes CDR1 LGHDT and CDR2 YNNKEL (reference sequence). V lost 8 bases, J lost 5 bases, and 13 bases lay in between. The CDR3 protein is CASRLQGHNSPLHF. Here the CDR3 DNA reads TGTGCCAGCCGTCTACAGGGTCATAATTCACCCCTCCACTTT.

V is TRBV9 and J is TRBJ2-2; D uncertain. Germline CDR1 and CDR2: SGDLS and YYNGEE. The V end lost 2 bases, the J end lost 0 bases, and 8 bases lay between the germline ends. CDR3 length: 15 residues. CDR3 bases: TGTGCCAGCAGCGTCGGCGCCTCGAACACCGGGGAGCTGTTTTTT. This gives the protein CASSVGASNTGELFF.

This clone appeared a single time. This chain uses TRBV27 with TRBJ2-7; D is tentatively TRBD1 or TRBD2 (5 bases each). From germline, CDR1 is MNHEY and CDR2 SMNVEV (reference sequence). V dropped 3 bases and J dropped 2 bases, with 14 bases sitting between them. The length of the CDR3 is 15 residues. CDR3 amino acids: CASSFRGSGTYEQYF. The CDR3 DNA sequence: TGTGCCAGCAGTTTCCGGGGCAGTGGAACCTACGAGCAGTACTTC.

This clone showed up just once. The V gene is TRBV7-2, the J gene TRBJ1-6, with D possibly being TRBD1 (5 bases). This CDR3 is 13 amino acids long. CDR1 and CDR2 (germline): SGHTA, FQGNSA. Trimming cost V 11 bases and J 7 bases, with 15 bases left between them. The CDR3 is CASAGTLNSPLHF. CDR3 DNA sequence: TGTGCCTCGGCCGGGACTTTGAATTCACCCCTCCACTTT.

The rearrangement links TRBV18 to TRBJ2-7; maybe TRBD2 (6 bases). The V end lost 2 bases, the J end lost 1 base, and 15 bases lay between the germline ends. The CDR3 length is 16 residues. Germline values: CDR1 KGHSH, CDR2 LQKENI. The CDR3 loop is CASSPVLEGPSYEQYF. The CDR3 nucleotides read TGTGCCAGCTCACCAGTTTTGGAGGGACCATCCTACGAGCAGTACTTC.